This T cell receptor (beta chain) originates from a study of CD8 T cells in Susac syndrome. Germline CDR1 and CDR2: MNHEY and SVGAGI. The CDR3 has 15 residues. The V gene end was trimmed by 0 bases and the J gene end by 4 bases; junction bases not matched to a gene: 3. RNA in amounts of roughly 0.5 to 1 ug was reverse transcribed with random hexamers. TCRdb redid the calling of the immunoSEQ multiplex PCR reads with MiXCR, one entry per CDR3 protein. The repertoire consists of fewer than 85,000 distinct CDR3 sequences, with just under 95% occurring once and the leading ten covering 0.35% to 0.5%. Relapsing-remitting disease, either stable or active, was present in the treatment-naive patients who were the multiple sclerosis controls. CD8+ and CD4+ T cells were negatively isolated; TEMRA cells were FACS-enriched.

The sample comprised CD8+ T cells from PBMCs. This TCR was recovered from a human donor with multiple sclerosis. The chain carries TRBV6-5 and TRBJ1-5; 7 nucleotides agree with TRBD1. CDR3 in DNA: TGTGCCAGCAGTTACTCCAGGGGGGCTAATCAGCCCCAGCATTTT. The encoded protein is CASSYSRGANQPQHF.